Following are 10 T cell receptor beta chains from one sample sequenced in a study of pediatric ulcerative colitis. Clones were sequenced by immunoSEQ multiplex PCR, and TCRdb holds only the in-frame ones, with some missing. Here the sample spans 60,000 to 75,000 clones, around 80% being singletons. The sequenced sample was blood. These receptors were collected from a boy younger than 18 with moderate ulcerative colitis.

In its sample, this clone was seen a few times. The rearrangement joins TRBV19 to TRBJ2-1; 8 nucleotides agree with TRBD2. The germline V gene has CDR1 LNHDA and CDR2 SQIVND (reference sequence). This CDR3 comprises 13 residues. The junction had 2 bases not matched to a gene; V was cut back by 6 bases and J by 4 bases. The CDR3 reads CASRSGGYNEQFF. The CDR3 coding sequence is TGTGCCAGTAGGTCGGGAGGGTACAATGAGCAGTTCTTC.

J is TRBJ2-3 and V is TRBV2, with 9 bases matching TRBD1. The germline V gene has CDR1 SNHLY and CDR2 FYNNEI. The J segment lost 4 bases and the V segment lost 3 bases, leaving 8 bases of the junction unmatched. CDR3 length equals 16 residues. CDR3 region: CASSDRDRVLPDTQYF. CDR3 in DNA: TGTGCCAGCAGTGATCGGGACAGGGTTTTACCAGATACGCAGTATTTT.

V and J are TRBV6-5 and TRBJ1-2; TRBD1 might be the D (6 bases). This CDR3 is 15 amino acids long. Germline V gives CDR1 MNHEY, CDR2 SVGAGI. Trimming shortened V by 4 bases and J by 7 bases, and 19 bases separated the two germline ends. The CDR3 region is CASSLADSPFFGYTF. The CDR3 nucleotides read TGTGCCAGCAGTTTAGCGGACAGCCCATTTTTTGGCTACACCTTC.

The V and J genes are TRBV4-2 and TRBJ1-2; 8 nucleotides match TRBD1. The germline V gene encodes CDR1 LGHNA and CDR2 YNFKEQ. V shed 6 bases and J 4 bases; nucleotides not matched to a gene: 10. The CDR3 runs to 15 residues. CDR3 coding DNA: TGTGCCAGCAGAGTCCCTTGGGACAGGAGCTATGGCTACACCTTC. Translation: CASRVPWDRSYGYTF.

The rearrangement joins TRBV5-1 to TRBJ1-5, with TRBD1 identical over 8 bases. V lost 0 bases and J lost 5; bases outside the gene matches: 7. The CDR3 length is 16 residues. The germline CDR1 and CDR2 sequences are SGHRS and YFSETQ. In nucleotides, the CDR3 is TGCGCCAGCAGCTTGGTTCCCAGGGGGCCGGATCAGCCCCAGCATTTT. As protein: CASSLVPRGPDQPQHF.

The chain uses TRBV7-9 and TRBJ1-3, with D tentatively TRBD1 (5 bases). CDR1 and CDR2 (germline): SEHNR, FQNEAQ (reference sequence). The germline V and J ends were trimmed by 5 bases and 0 bases, with 14 bases remaining between them. There are 16 residues in the CDR3. The CDR3 sequence is CASSPPGRSSGNTIYF. CDR3 coding DNA: TGTGCCAGCAGCCCCCCGGGGCGGAGCTCTGGAAACACCATATATTTT.

This clone was seen a few times. The chain links TRBV5-1 to TRBJ1-1; D is ambiguous. The CDR3 loop spans 11 amino acids. In germline, CDR1 is SGHRS, CDR2 YFSETQ. V shed 3 bases and J shed 10 bases, with 10 bases lying between them. CDR3 residues: CASSSGVGAFF. The CDR3 DNA reads as TGCGCCAGCAGCTCCGGTGTGGGAGCTTTCTTT.

The genes are TRBV29-1 and TRBJ1-1; D uncertain. V lost 3 bases and J 6 bases, leaving 14 bases between the germline ends. Germline CDR1 reads SQVTM; CDR2 reads ANQGSEA. CDR3 length equals 13 residues. CDR3 sequence: CSVDRSLVAEAFF. CDR3 DNA: TGCAGCGTTGATCGTTCGCTTGTCGCTGAAGCTTTCTTT.

This clone was recorded once. The chain links TRBV27 to TRBJ1-3, with D unclear. The germline V gene encodes CDR1 MNHEY and CDR2 SMNVEV (reference sequence). The CDR3 loop spans 16 amino acids. Deletions cut 5 bases from V and 7 bases from J, with 21 bases between. The CDR3 reads CASSPGSGMAANTIYF. In nucleotides, the CDR3 is TGTGCCAGCAGTCCCGGTAGTGGCATGGCGGCCAACACCATATATTTT.

The chain uses TRBV27 and TRBJ2-1; maybe TRBD2 (5 bases). This CDR3 is 17 amino acids long. Trimming removed 6 bases at V and 2 bases at J, with 20 bases between. From germline, CDR1 is MNHEY and CDR2 SMNVEV (reference sequence). Here the CDR3 reads CASSYLAGRSTYNEQFF. CDR3 DNA: TGTGCCAGCAGCTATCTAGCCGGGCGGTCGACCTACAATGAGCAGTTCTTC.